The clone carrying this TCR beta chain was seen at least ten times. Antigen: not known. The data were obtained in a study of T-cell memory formation after mild COVID-19. Study-level points and caveats: There were some responding clones in pre-infection memory, which suggested that cross-reactive memory had joined.

TCRdb reprocessed the 5' RACE reads with MiXCR, giving one entry per CDR3 protein. The profile shows 450,000 to 700,000 distinct CDR3 sequences, roughly 18% of them singletons. Sequencing was done on a sample of PBMCs or a T cell subset sorted from them (not recorded which). The TCR was taken from an adult woman who had mild COVID-19 (a few samples of this study predate the infection). Cell type and time point are not known.

The CDR3 DNA is TGTGCCAGCAGCTCCGCGAGACAGGGTTCCCCCTACGAGCAGTACTTC. It codes for CASSSARQGSPYEQYF. This chain uses TRBV7-9 with TRBJ2-7; 7 bases map to TRBD1. CDR1 and CDR2 (germline): SEHNR, FQNEAQ (reference sequence). CDR3 length: 16 amino acids. V dropped 4 bases and J dropped 2; count of bases not matched to a gene: 11.